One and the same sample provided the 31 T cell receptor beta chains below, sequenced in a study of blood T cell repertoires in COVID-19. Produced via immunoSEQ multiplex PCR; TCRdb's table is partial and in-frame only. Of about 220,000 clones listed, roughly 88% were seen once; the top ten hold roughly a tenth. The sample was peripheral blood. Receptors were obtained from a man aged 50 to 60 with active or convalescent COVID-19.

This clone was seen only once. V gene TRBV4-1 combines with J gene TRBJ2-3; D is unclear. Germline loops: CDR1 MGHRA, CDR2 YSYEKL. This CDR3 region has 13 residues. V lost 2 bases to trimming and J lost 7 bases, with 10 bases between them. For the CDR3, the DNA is TGCGCCAGCAGCCAAAAGTATGAGTATACGCAGTATTTT. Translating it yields CASSQKYEYTQYF.

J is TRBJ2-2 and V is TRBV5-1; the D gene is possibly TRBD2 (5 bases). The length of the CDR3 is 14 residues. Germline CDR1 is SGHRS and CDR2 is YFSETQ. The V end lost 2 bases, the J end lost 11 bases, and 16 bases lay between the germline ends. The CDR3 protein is CASSFRTDSIELFF. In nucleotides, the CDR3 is TGCGCCAGCAGCTTCCGGACGGACTCTATCGAGCTGTTTTTT.

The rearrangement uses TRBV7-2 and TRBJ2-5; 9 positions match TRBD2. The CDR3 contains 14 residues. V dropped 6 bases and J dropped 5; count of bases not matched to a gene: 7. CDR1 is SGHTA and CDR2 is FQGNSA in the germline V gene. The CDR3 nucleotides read TGTGCCAGCAGTCAAGCGGGGGGCTGGGAGACCCAGTACTTC. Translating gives CASSQAGGWETQYF.

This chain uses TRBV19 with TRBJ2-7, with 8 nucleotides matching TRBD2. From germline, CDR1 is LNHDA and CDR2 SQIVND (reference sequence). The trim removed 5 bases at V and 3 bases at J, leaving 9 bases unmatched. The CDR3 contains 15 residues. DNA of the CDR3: TGTGCCAGTAGTGCCCAAGCGGGAGCTTACTACGAGCAGTACTTC. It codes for CASSAQAGAYYEQYF. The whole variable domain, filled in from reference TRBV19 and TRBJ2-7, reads DGGITQSPKYLFRKEGQNVTLSCEQNLNHDAMYWYRQDPGQGLRLIYYSQIVNDFQKGDIAEGYSVSREKKESFPLTVTSAQKNPTAFYLCASSAQAGAYYEQYFGPGTRLTVT.

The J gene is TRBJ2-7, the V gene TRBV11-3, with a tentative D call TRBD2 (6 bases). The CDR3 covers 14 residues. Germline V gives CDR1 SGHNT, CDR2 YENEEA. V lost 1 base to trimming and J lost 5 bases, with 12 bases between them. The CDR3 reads CASSLGVSGDEQYF. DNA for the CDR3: TGTGCCAGCAGCTTAGGAGTTTCGGGGGACGAGCAGTACTTC.

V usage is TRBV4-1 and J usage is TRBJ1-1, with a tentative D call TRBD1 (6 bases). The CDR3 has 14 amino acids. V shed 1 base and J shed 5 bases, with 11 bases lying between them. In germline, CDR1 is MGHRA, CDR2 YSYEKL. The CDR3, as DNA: TGCGCCAGCAGCCAAGCGTGGGGGCAGACTGAAGCTTTCTTT. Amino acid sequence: CASSQAWGQTEAFF.

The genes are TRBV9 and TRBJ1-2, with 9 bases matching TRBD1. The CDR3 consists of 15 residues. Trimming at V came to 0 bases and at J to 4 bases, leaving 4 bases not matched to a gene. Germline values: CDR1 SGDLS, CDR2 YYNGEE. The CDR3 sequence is CASSVAGTGSYGYTF. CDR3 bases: TGTGCCAGCAGCGTAGCTGGGACAGGGAGCTATGGCTACACCTTC.

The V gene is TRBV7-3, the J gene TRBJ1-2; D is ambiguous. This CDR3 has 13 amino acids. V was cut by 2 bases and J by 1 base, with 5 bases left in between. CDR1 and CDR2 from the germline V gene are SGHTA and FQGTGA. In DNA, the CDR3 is TGTGCCAGCAGCTTAGGCCGTAACTATGGCTACACCTTC. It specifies CASSLGRNYGYTF.

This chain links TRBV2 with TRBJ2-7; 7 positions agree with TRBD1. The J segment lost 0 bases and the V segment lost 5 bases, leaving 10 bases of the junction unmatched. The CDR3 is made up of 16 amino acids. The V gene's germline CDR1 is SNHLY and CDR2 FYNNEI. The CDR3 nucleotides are TGTGCCAGCAGTTCCCTTTACAGGGGACCCTCCTACGAGCAGTACTTC. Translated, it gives CASSSLYRGPSYEQYF.

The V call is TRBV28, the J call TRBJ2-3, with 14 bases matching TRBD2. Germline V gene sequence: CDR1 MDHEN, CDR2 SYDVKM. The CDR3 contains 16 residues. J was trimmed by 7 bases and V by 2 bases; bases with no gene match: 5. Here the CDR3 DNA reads TGTGCCAGCAGTTTAACCGGGACTAGCGGGGGATATACGCAGTATTTT. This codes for CASSLTGTSGGYTQYF.

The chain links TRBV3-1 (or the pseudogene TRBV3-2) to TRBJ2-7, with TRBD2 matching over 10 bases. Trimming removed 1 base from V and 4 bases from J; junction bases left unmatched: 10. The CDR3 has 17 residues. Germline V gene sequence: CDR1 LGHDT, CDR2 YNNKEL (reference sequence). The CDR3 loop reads CASSQGLLGLADYEQYF. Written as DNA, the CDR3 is TGTGCCAGCAGCCAAGGGTTGTTAGGACTAGCGGATTACGAGCAGTACTTC.

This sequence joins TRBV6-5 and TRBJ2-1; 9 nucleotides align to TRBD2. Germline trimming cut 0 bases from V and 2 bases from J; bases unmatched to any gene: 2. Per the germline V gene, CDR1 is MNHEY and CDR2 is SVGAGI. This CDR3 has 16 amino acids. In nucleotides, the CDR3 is TGTGCCAGCAGTTACTCCGGCGGGGGGGCCTACAATGAGCAGTTCTTC. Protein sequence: CASSYSGGGAYNEQFF.

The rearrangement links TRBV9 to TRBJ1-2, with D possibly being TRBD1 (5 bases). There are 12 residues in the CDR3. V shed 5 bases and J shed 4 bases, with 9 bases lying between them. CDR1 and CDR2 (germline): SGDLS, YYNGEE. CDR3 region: CASRGVFYGYTF. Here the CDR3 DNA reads TGTGCCAGCAGAGGGGTTTTCTATGGCTACACCTTC.

CDR3 in DNA: TGTGCCAGCAGCGTAGGAGCGGCCCGGTCCTACAATGAGCAGTTCTTC. Translating it yields CASSVGAARSYNEQFF. The gene calls are TRBV9 and TRBJ2-1; D possibly corresponds to TRBD2 (5 bases). Germline CDR1 is SGDLS and CDR2 is YYNGEE. Trimming cost V 0 bases and J 1 base, with 11 bases left between them. This CDR3 comprises 16 residues.

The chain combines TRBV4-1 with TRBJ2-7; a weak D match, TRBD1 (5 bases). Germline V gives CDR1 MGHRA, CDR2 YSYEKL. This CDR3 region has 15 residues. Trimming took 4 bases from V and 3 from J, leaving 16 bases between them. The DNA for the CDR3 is TGCGCCAGCAGCCCAACTCCAGGGTCCGACTACGAGCAGTACGTC. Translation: CASSPTPGSDYEQYV.

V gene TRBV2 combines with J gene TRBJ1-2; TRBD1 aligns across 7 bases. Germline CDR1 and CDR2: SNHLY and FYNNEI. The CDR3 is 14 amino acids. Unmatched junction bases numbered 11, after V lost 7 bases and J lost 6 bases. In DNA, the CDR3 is TGTGCCAGCACCCTTAGGAACAGGGGAGATGGCTACACCTTC. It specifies CASTLRNRGDGYTF.

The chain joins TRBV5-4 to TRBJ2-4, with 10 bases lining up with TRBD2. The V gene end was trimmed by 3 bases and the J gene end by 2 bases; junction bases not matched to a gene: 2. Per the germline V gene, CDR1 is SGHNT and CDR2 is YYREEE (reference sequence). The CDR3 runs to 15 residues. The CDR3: CASSSAGGSKNIQYF. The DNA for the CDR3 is TGTGCCAGCAGCTCAGCGGGAGGGTCCAAAAACATTCAGTACTTC. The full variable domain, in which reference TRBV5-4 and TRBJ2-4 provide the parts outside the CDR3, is ETGVTQSPTHLIKTRGQQVTLRCSSQSGHNTVSWYQQALGQGPQFIFQYYREEENGRGNFPPRFSGLQFPNYSSELNVNALELDDSALYLCASSSAGGSKNIQYFGAGTRLSVL.

Here the CDR3 DNA reads TGTGCCAGCAGTTTGGGGACAGGGGGTAGAGTCAATCAGCCCCAGCATTTT. Translating it yields CASSLGTGGRVNQPQHF. The V and J genes are TRBV28 and TRBJ1-5; 11 positions agree with TRBD1. With V trimmed by 3 bases and J by 3 bases, 7 bases remained unmatched. CDR3 length: 17 amino acids. Germline CDR1 and CDR2: MDHEN and SYDVKM.

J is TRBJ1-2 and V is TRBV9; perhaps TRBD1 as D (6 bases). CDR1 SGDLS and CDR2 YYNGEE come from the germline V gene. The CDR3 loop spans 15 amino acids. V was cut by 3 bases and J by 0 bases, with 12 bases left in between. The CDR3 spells CASSAHQGTNYGYTF. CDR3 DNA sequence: TGTGCCAGCAGCGCCCACCAGGGGACTAACTATGGCTACACCTTC.

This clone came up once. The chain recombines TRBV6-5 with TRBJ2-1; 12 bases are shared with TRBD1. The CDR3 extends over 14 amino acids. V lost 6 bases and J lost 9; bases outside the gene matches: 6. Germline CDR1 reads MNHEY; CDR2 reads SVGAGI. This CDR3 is CASSRDRGQSEQFF. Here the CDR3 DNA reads TGTGCCAGCAGCCGGGACAGGGGGCAGAGTGAGCAGTTCTTC.

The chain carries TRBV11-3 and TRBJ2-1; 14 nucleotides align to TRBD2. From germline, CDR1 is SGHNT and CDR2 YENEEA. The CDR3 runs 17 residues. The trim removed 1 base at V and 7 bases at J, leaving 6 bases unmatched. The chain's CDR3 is CASSLGGGLAGVNEQFF. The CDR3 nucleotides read TGTGCCAGCAGCTTAGGCGGGGGACTAGCGGGAGTGAATGAGCAGTTCTTC.

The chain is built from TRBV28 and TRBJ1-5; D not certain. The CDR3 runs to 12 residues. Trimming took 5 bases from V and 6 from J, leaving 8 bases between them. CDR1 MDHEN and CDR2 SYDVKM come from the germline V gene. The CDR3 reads CASSRRVQPQHF. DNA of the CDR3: TGTGCCAGCAGTCGGAGGGTTCAGCCCCAGCATTTT.

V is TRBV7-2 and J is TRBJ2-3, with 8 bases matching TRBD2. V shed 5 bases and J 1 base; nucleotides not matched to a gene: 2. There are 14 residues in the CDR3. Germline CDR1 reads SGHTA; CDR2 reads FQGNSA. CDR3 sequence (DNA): TGTGCCAGCAGCCCACTAGCGGGCACAGATACGCAGTATTTT. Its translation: CASSPLAGTDTQYF.

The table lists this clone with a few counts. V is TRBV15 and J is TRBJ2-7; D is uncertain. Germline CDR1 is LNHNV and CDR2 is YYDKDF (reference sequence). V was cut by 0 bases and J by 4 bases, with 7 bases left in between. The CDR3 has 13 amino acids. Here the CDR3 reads CATSRDGGYEQYF. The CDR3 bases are TGTGCCACCAGCAGAGATGGCGGTTACGAGCAGTACTTC.

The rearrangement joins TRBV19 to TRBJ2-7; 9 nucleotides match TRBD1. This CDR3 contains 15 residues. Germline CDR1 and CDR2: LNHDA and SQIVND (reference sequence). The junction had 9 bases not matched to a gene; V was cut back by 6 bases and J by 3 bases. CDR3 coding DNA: TGTGCCAGTAGGGCCAATCCGGGACAGGGCTACGAGCAGTACTTC. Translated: CASRANPGQGYEQYF.

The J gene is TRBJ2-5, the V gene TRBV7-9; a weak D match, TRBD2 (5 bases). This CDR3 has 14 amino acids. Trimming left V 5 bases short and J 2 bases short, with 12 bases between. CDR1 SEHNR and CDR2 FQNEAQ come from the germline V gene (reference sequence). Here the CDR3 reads CASSLNAGQETQYF. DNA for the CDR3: TGTGCCAGCAGCCTAAATGCGGGTCAAGAGACCCAGTACTTC.

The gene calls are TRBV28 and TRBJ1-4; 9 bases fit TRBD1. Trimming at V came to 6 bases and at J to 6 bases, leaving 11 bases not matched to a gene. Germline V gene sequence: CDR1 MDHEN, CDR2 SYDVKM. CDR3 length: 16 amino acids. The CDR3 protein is CASSSFPGQGDEKLFF. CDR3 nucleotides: TGTGCCAGCAGCAGTTTTCCGGGACAGGGAGATGAAAAACTGTTTTTT.

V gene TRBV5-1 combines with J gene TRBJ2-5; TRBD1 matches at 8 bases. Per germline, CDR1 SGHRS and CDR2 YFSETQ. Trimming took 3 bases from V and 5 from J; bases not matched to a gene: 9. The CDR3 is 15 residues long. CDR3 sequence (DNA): TGCGCCAGCAGCTACAACCCACAGGGGGAGGAGACCCAGTACTTC. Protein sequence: CASSYNPQGEETQYF.

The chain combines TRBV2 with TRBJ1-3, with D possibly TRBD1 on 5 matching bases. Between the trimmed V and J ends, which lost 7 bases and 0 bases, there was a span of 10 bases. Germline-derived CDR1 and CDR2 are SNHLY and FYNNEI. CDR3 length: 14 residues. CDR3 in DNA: TGTGCCAGCACACAGGAGTTCTCTGGAAACACCATATATTTT. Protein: CASTQEFSGNTIYF.

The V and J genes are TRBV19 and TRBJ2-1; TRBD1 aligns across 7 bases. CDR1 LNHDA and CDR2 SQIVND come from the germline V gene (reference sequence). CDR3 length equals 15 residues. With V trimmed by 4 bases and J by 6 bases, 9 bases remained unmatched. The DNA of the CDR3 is TGTGCCAGTAGTACTGACAGGGTTCCTTTCAATGAGCAGTTCTTC. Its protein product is CASSTDRVPFNEQFF.

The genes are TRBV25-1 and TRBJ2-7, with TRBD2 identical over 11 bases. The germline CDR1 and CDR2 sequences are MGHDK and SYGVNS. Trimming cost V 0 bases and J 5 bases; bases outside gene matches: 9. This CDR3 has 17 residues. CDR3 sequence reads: CASSEYSGTSGGDEQYF. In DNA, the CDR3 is TGTGCCAGCAGTGAATATAGCGGGACTAGCGGAGGCGACGAGCAGTACTTC.